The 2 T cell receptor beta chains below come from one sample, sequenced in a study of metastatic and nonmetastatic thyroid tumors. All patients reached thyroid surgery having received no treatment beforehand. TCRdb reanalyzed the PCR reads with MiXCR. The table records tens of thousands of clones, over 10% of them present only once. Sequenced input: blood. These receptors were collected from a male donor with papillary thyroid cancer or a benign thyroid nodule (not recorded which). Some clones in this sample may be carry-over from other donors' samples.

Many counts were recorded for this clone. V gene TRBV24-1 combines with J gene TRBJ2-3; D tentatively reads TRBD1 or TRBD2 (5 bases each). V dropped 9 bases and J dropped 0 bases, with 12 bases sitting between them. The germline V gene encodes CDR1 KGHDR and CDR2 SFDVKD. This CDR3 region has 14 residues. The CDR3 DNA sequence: TGTGCCACCGGGTGGGGCGGGAGCACAGATACGCAGTATTTT. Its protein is CATGWGGSTDTQYF.

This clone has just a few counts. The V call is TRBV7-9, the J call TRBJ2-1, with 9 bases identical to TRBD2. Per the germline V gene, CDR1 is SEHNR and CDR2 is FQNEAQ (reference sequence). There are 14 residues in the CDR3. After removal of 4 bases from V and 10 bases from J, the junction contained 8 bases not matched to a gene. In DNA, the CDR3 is TGTGCCAGCAGCTCCTCGCGGGAGGGAGGCGAGCAGTTCTTC. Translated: CASSSSREGGEQFF.